The next 25 T cell receptor beta chains were all read from a single sample in a study of blood T cell repertoires in COVID-19. Measured with immunoSEQ multiplex PCR; TCRdb has only the in-frame clones, and not every one. The data hold around 440,000 clones, with about 91% observed a single time. Sequencing was done on a sample of peripheral blood. The receptor source for this set is a woman in her forties or fifties with COVID-19, enrolled during active disease.

The J gene is TRBJ1-3, the V gene TRBV28, with D possibly matching TRBD1 (6 bases). CDR3 length: 13 residues. The germline gives CDR1 MDHEN, CDR2 SYDVKM. The V end lost 6 bases, the J end lost 5 bases, and 11 bases lay between the germline ends. The CDR3 here is CASRGTGRNTIYF. For the CDR3, the DNA is TGTGCCAGCAGGGGAACAGGGAGAAACACCATATATTTT. The whole variable domain, remainder taken from reference TRBV28 and TRBJ1-3, is DVKVTQSSRYLVKRTGEKVFLECVQDMDHENMFWYRQDPGLGLRLIYFSYDVKMKEKGDIPEGYSVSREKKERFSLILESASTNQTSMYLCASRGTGRNTIYFGEGSWLTVV.

V is TRBV28 and J is TRBJ1-1; a weak D match, TRBD1 (5 bases). V was pared by 4 bases and J by 0 bases, with 12 bases between. The CDR3 contains 15 residues. The germline V gene encodes CDR1 MDHEN and CDR2 SYDVKM. In DNA form, the CDR3 reads TGTGCCAGCAGTTCCTCAGTGGGGCTGAACACTGAAGCTTTCTTT. Translation gives CASSSSVGLNTEAFF.

This clone was counted only a few times. J is TRBJ1-2 and V is TRBV2; perhaps TRBD1 as D (6 bases). Germline CDR1 and CDR2: SNHLY and FYNNEI. The CDR3 extends over 13 amino acids. V dropped 4 bases and J dropped 6 bases, with 12 bases sitting between them. The CDR3 sequence is CASSAYRDDGYTF. CDR3 DNA: TGTGCCAGCAGTGCTTACAGGGATGATGGCTACACCTTC.

The chain links TRBV30 to TRBJ2-1; D gene unclear. The germline V and J ends were trimmed by 3 bases and 5 bases, with 8 bases remaining between them. CDR3 length equals 12 residues. Germline CDR1 and CDR2: GTSNPN and SVGIG (reference sequence). CDR3 sequence reads: CAWRGYHNEQFF. CDR3 nucleotides: TGTGCCTGGAGGGGCTACCACAATGAGCAGTTCTTC.

This rearrangement joins TRBV30 to TRBJ1-2, with unresolved D. From germline, CDR1 is GTSNPN and CDR2 SVGIG (reference sequence). The CDR3 is 13 amino acids. Trimming took off 1 base at V and 3 bases at J, with 9 bases between the two ends. The CDR3 bases are TGTGCCTGGAGTGCCAGGTCCCACTATGGCTACACCTTC. Translated, it gives CAWSARSHYGYTF.

J is TRBJ1-5 and V is TRBV28; D gene ambiguous. V was trimmed by 8 bases and J by 9 bases, leaving 14 bases between them. Germline loops: CDR1 MDHEN, CDR2 SYDVKM. This CDR3 is 12 amino acids long. CDR3 sequence: CASRQRPRPQHF. The CDR3 nucleotides are TGTGCCAGCCGGCAGCGGCCCAGGCCCCAGCATTTT.

V and J are TRBV30 and TRBJ1-2; 9 nucleotides line up with TRBD1. Germline V gene data show CDR1 as GTSNPN and CDR2 as SVGIG (reference sequence). This CDR3 contains 14 residues. V lost 3 bases, J lost 1 base, and 3 bases stayed unmatched. CDR3 protein: CAWSGDRDNYGYTF. DNA of the CDR3: TGTGCCTGGAGCGGGGACAGGGATAACTATGGCTACACCTTC.

The chain joins TRBV6-5 to TRBJ2-7; D might be TRBD1 (6 bases). This CDR3 contains 14 residues. The germline gives CDR1 MNHEY, CDR2 SVGAGI. V was trimmed by 5 bases and J by 4 bases, leaving 15 bases between them. The CDR3 DNA reads as TGTGCCAGCAGTCCGGGACACCTGGGGTACGAGCAGTACTTC. This translates into CASSPGHLGYEQYF.

The table lists this clone with many counts. The J gene is TRBJ1-1, the V gene TRBV25-1; TRBD1 agrees at 9 bases. CDR1 is MGHDK, CDR2 SYGVNS, per germline. The CDR3 length is 16 residues. V trimming: 8 bases; J trimming: 5 bases; junction bases outside the gene matches: 15. The CDR3 sequence: CASQRSGTGFSTEAFF. CDR3 sequence (DNA): TGTGCCAGCCAAAGATCCGGGACAGGGTTTTCGACTGAAGCTTTCTTT.

This chain connects TRBV9 to TRBJ2-7, with D perhaps TRBD1 (6 bases). CDR1 SGDLS and CDR2 YYNGEE come from the germline V gene. CDR3 length equals 15 residues. The V gene lost 4 bases and the J gene lost 5 bases, with 19 bases spanning the gap. The CDR3 sequence: CASSPRTGLGDEQYF. The CDR3 DNA is TGTGCCAGCAGCCCTCGAACAGGGCTGGGGGACGAGCAGTACTTC.

The V and J genes are TRBV25-1 and TRBJ2-7, with 7 bases matching TRBD1. Per germline, CDR1 MGHDK and CDR2 SYGVNS. The CDR3 runs 13 residues. Germline trimming cut 4 bases from V and 2 bases from J; bases unmatched to any gene: 2. Here the CDR3 reads CASSGQGTYEQYF. Written as DNA, the CDR3 is TGTGCCAGCAGTGGACAGGGTACCTACGAGCAGTACTTC.

The gene calls are TRBV27 and TRBJ2-7, with TRBD1 matching over 8 bases. This CDR3 has 13 residues. The trim removed 3 bases at V and 9 bases at J, leaving 7 bases unmatched. The germline V gene encodes CDR1 MNHEY and CDR2 SMNVEV (reference sequence). The CDR3 spells CASSFDRGNGQYF. CDR3 bases: TGTGCCAGCAGTTTCGACAGGGGAAATGGGCAGTACTTC.

V is TRBV7-4 and J is TRBJ2-7, with D unclear. CDR3 length: 14 residues. Trimming cost V 1 base and J 0 bases, with 7 bases left between them. Looked up from germline, CDR1 is SGHVT and CDR2 is SQSDAQ. The CDR3 DNA reads TGTGCCAGCAGCTTAGGTGAGAGCTCCTACGAGCAGTACTTC. Its translation: CASSLGESSYEQYF.

The J gene is TRBJ2-6, the V gene TRBV24-1; D is perhaps TRBD2 (6 bases). Germline loops: CDR1 KGHDR, CDR2 SFDVKD. The CDR3 loop spans 21 amino acids. Trimming cost V 4 bases and J 0 bases, with 24 bases left between them. The CDR3 here is CATSEGGIRGGDGSGANVLTF. The DNA of the CDR3 is TGTGCCACCAGTGAGGGCGGGATACGGGGAGGAGACGGCTCTGGGGCCAACGTCCTGACTTTC.

The chain recombines TRBV27 with TRBJ2-2; 8 bases align to TRBD1. With V trimmed by 6 bases and J by 4 bases, 7 bases remained unmatched. Per the germline V gene, CDR1 is MNHEY and CDR2 is SMNVEV (reference sequence). CDR3 size: 15 residues. CDR3 bases: TGTGCCAGCAGCCCTACGACAGGGGTCACCGGGGAGCTGTTTTTT. Its translation: CASSPTTGVTGELFF.

V and J are TRBV12-3 or TRBV12-4 and TRBJ1-5; D remains ambiguous. This CDR3 comprises 13 residues. The V gene lost 4 bases and the J gene lost 4 bases, with 8 bases spanning the gap. The DNA of the CDR3 is TGTGCCAGCAGTTGGCGGGGAAATCAGCCCCAGCATTTT. Amino acid sequence: CASSWRGNQPQHF.

This chain uses TRBV7-9 with TRBJ1-1; D remains unclear. Germline assignment: CDR1 SEHNR and CDR2 FQNEAQ (reference sequence). The CDR3 runs to 13 residues. Trimming removed 2 bases at V and 7 bases at J, with 11 bases between. The CDR3 coding sequence is TGTGCCAGCAGCTTATTGGGCGAAGTTGAAGCTTTCTTT. The encoded protein is CASSLLGEVEAFF.

The chain recombines TRBV30 with TRBJ1-5; 8 nucleotides match TRBD1. From germline, CDR1 is GTSNPN and CDR2 SVGIG (reference sequence). J gave up 2 bases and V 5 bases, and 5 bases lay outside the gene matches. This CDR3 has 14 amino acids. In DNA, the CDR3 is TGTGCCTGGGCGGACAGGGTTGGCAATCAGCCCCAGCATTTT. As protein: CAWADRVGNQPQHF.

The chain has TRBV2 and TRBJ2-1; 9 bases are a match to TRBD2. This CDR3 spans 14 amino acids. Looked up from germline, CDR1 is SNHLY and CDR2 is FYNNEI. V lost 10 bases, J lost 10 bases, and 14 bases stayed unmatched. The CDR3 here is CAKTGTSYSGEQFF. Here the CDR3 DNA reads TGTGCCAAGACCGGGACTAGCTATTCGGGAGAGCAGTTCTTC.

J is TRBJ2-1 and V is TRBV7-2; D unresolved. Between the trimmed V and J ends, which lost 3 bases and 4 bases, there was a span of 13 bases. The CDR3 spans 15 residues. Germline CDR1 is SGHTA and CDR2 is FQGNSA. In DNA form, the CDR3 reads TGTGCCAGCAGCTTGGAGAGAACCTGGTACAATGAGCAGTTCTTC. Translating gives CASSLERTWYNEQFF.

The chain couples TRBV7-2 to TRBJ1-6; D remains unclear. V was cut by 1 base and J by 8 bases, with 9 bases left in between. Germline CDR1 is SGHTA and CDR2 is FQGNSA. The CDR3 spans 14 residues. The CDR3 coding sequence is TGTGCCAGCAGCTTAGGCCTCGGGGATTCACCCCTCCACTTT. This encodes CASSLGLGDSPLHF.

The chain has TRBV7-8 and TRBJ1-6; 7 bases match TRBD1. The trim removed 5 bases at V and 10 bases at J, leaving 5 bases unmatched. Germline CDR1 reads SGHVS; CDR2 reads FQNEAQ. The CDR3 length is 13 residues. The CDR3 spells CASSRDRVSPLHF. CDR3 nucleotides: TGTGCCAGCAGCCGTGACAGGGTCTCACCCCTCCACTTT.

The chain uses TRBV10-1 and TRBJ1-2; TRBD1 might be the D (6 bases). This CDR3 has 14 residues. V lost 6 bases to trimming and J lost 5 bases, with 16 bases between them. The germline gives CDR1 WNHNN, CDR2 SYGVQD (reference sequence). The CDR3 DNA reads as TGCGCCAGCAGCCCCTCGGGGGGCGGTTATGGCTACACCTTC. Its translation: CASSPSGGGYGYTF.

The chain couples TRBV12-3 or TRBV12-4 to TRBJ1-2; 11 positions agree with TRBD1. The CDR3 runs 13 residues. V lost 9 bases to trimming and J lost 6 bases; unmatched junction nucleotides: 6. CDR3 DNA sequence: TGTGCCAGTAGGACAGGGGGCGAGGATGGCTACACCTTC. Protein: CASRTGGEDGYTF.

The V call is TRBV19, the J call TRBJ1-2; D is unresolved. The CDR3 is 14 residues long. V gave up 3 bases and J gave up 5 bases, with 13 bases separating them. Germline lookup yields CDR1 LNHDA and CDR2 SQIVND (reference sequence). CDR3 sequence: CASSITGIWYGYTF. CDR3 nucleotides: TGTGCCAGTAGTATCACGGGGATTTGGTATGGCTACACCTTC.